Below, 14 T cell receptor beta chains from the same sample are listed, as sequenced in a study of T-cell memory formation after mild COVID-19. TCRdb recomputed calls from the 5' RACE reads with MiXCR, one row per CDR3 protein. This table holds 160,000 or so distinct CDR3 sequences, roughly 31% found once. The sample taken for sequencing was PBMCs or a T cell subset sorted from them (not recorded which). The receptors were gathered from an adult woman who had mild COVID-19 (a few samples of this study predate the infection). Cell type and time point are not known.

This clonotype showed up just a few times. The V and J genes are TRBV27 and TRBJ2-1; D is unresolved. Germline CDR1 is MNHEY and CDR2 is SMNVEV (reference sequence). The ends were cut back, 4 bases at V and 6 bases at J, with 13 bases in the middle. This CDR3 has 14 amino acids. The CDR3 coding sequence is TGTGCCAGCAGTTGGGCCGGGCCAGGCAATGAGCAGTTCTTC. This translates into CASSWAGPGNEQFF.

The chain carries TRBV20-1 and TRBJ1-2; D ambiguous. The CDR3 runs to 12 residues. Trimming took off 0 bases at V and 6 bases at J, with 8 bases between the two ends. Per the germline V gene, CDR1 is DFQATT and CDR2 is SNEGSKA (reference sequence). The CDR3 protein is CSARDQHNGYTF. DNA of the CDR3: TGCAGTGCTAGAGATCAGCACAATGGCTACACCTTC.

V usage is TRBV20-1 and J usage is TRBJ2-1, with 8 nucleotides matching TRBD2. This CDR3 has 13 residues. Germline V gene data show CDR1 as DFQATT and CDR2 as SNEGSKA (reference sequence). J was trimmed by 9 bases and V by 3 bases; bases with no gene match: 7. Here the CDR3 DNA reads TGCAGTGCTAGCGGGAGGGCCTTTGGTGAGCAGTTCTTC. It encodes CSASGRAFGEQFF.

The CDR3 DNA reads as TGTGCCAGCAGTTTTGATCGGGGAGATACGCAGTATTTT. This encodes CASSFDRGDTQYF. The rearrangement links TRBV6-4 to TRBJ2-3; D perhaps matches TRBD2 (5 bases). There are 13 residues in the CDR3. V was shortened by 5 bases and J by 5 bases, with 11 bases between the two germline ends. The germline V gene encodes CDR1 MRHNA and CDR2 SNTAGT.

The chain uses TRBV24-1 and TRBJ2-7, with D perhaps matching TRBD1 (5 bases). This CDR3 is 13 amino acids long. Between the trimmed V and J ends, which lost 5 bases and 6 bases, there was a span of 13 bases. The germline V gene encodes CDR1 KGHDR and CDR2 SFDVKD. The CDR3 DNA reads as TGTGCCACCAGTGCAGGGCCCGGGTTCGAGCAGTACTTC. Translation: CATSAGPGFEQYF.

The chain couples TRBV15 to TRBJ1-1; 7 bases map to TRBD1. This CDR3 region has 16 residues. J gave up 1 base and V 2 bases, and 7 bases lay outside the gene matches. The germline gives CDR1 LNHNV, CDR2 YYDKDF (reference sequence). CDR3 residues: CATSRRLQGGNTEAFF. As DNA, the CDR3 is TGTGCCACCAGCAGACGCCTTCAGGGGGGGAACACTGAAGCTTTCTTT.

This clonotype came up a few times. The chain joins TRBV27 to TRBJ1-2; the D gene is possibly TRBD1 (6 bases). This CDR3 is built from 15 residues. The germline CDR1 and CDR2 sequences are MNHEY and SMNVEV (reference sequence). V was clipped by 1 base and J by 8 bases, with 17 bases between them. CDR3 loop: CASSLFGQGTFGYTF. The CDR3, as DNA: TGTGCCAGCAGTTTATTTGGTCAGGGGACCTTCGGCTACACCTTC.

V and J are TRBV28 and TRBJ2-7; D gene ambiguous. There are 13 residues in the CDR3. V lost 5 bases and J lost 3, with 11 bases in between. From germline, CDR1 is MDHEN and CDR2 SYDVKM. This CDR3 reads CASSPSVGYEQYF. CDR3 in DNA: TGTGCCAGCAGTCCGTCGGTTGGCTACGAGCAGTACTTC.

This clonotype was seen once. The chain links TRBV29-1 to TRBJ2-7; tentative D call: TRBD2 (5 bases). Trimming left V 1 base short and J 1 base short, with 11 bases between. CDR1 SQVTM and CDR2 ANQGSEA come from the germline V gene. The length of the CDR3 is 14 residues. CDR3 DNA sequence: TGCAGCGTTGAAGCTCCCCCGGGATCCTACGAGCAGTACTTC. This encodes CSVEAPPGSYEQYF.

A few counts support this clonotype. The chain couples TRBV12-3 or TRBV12-4 to TRBJ2-1; D not resolved. This CDR3 is built from 13 residues. V shed 5 bases and J shed 5 bases, with 10 bases lying between them. The CDR3 DNA sequence: TGTGCCAGCAGTACGAACCTAGACAATGAGCAGTTCTTC. This encodes CASSTNLDNEQFF.

The V and J genes are TRBV28 and TRBJ2-7, with D hard to call. Per the germline V gene, CDR1 is MDHEN and CDR2 is SYDVKM. Trimming shortened V by 8 bases and J by 3 bases, and 5 bases separated the two germline ends. The CDR3 spans 10 residues. CDR3 sequence: CASGDYEQYF. The CDR3 DNA sequence: TGTGCCAGCGGAGACTACGAGCAGTACTTC.

This clonotype was counted a few times. The chain employs TRBV4-1 and TRBJ2-3; TRBD2 aligns across 12 bases. The V gene end was trimmed by 4 bases and the J gene end by 5 bases; junction bases not matched to a gene: 10. There are 17 residues in the CDR3. Per the germline V gene, CDR1 is MGHRA and CDR2 is YSYEKL. The CDR3 reads CASSLLASGGAGDTQYF. In nucleotides, the CDR3 is TGCGCCAGCAGCCTCCTTGCTAGCGGGGGGGCGGGAGATACGCAGTATTTT.

The CDR3 region has the DNA TGCGCCAGCAGCCAAGGTAGAAACAGGGGATCTGGGGCCAACGTCCTGACTTTC. It specifies CASSQGRNRGSGANVLTF. This chain links TRBV4-1 with TRBJ2-6, with TRBD1 identical over 7 bases. The CDR3 is made up of 18 amino acids. CDR1 and CDR2 (germline): MGHRA, YSYEKL. Germline trimming cut 1 base from V and 1 base from J; bases unmatched to any gene: 7.

The V call is TRBV19, the J call TRBJ2-5; the D is unclear. V lost 5 bases to trimming and J lost 1 base, with 8 bases between them. The germline gives CDR1 LNHDA, CDR2 SQIVND (reference sequence). CDR3 size: 13 residues. The CDR3 sequence is CASSARIQETQYF. DNA of the CDR3: TGTGCCAGTAGTGCTAGAATCCAAGAGACCCAGTACTTC.